This TCR beta chain was captured by sequencing in a study of beta chain features in type 1 diabetes. On the study more broadly: Cells sorted and examined across all samples totaled almost 110 million.

Turning to this clone: Its target is not known.

Expressed TCRB transcripts were sequenced because the entire RNA isolate underwent reverse transcription. Assay: immunoSEQ multiplex PCR; the TCRdb copy retains only in-frame clones and omits some. The repertoire holds about 260,000 clones, with around 68% as singletons. The CDR3 is 14 amino acids. Trimming left V 4 bases short and J 6 bases short, with 13 bases between. CDR1 is SGHDN, CDR2 FVKESK, per germline. Every donor provided one heparinised blood draw, which averaged roughly 120 mL. A sort by CD45RO/CCR7/CD25/CD127/CD95/CD27 yielded CD4+ naive, central memory, regulatory and stem cell-like memory cells. Study-wide results and limits: The study found fewer insertions and more deletions at VDJ junctions in type 1 diabetes patients.

The sample consisted of naive CD4+ T cells from blood. The rearrangement joins TRBV14 to TRBJ2-1, with D perhaps being TRBD1 or TRBD2 (5 bases each). The origin of this receptor is a man aged 30 to 39 in good health. This chain's CDR3 is CASSLLGTGNEQFF. The CDR3 DNA reads as TGTGCCAGCAGCCTCTTGGGGACGGGCAATGAGCAGTTCTTC.